Listed below are T cell receptor beta chains from one sample, sequenced in a study of a mutant IDH1 vaccine in newly diagnosed glioma. Generated by immunoSEQ multiplex PCR, the TCRdb table keeps only in-frame clones and is missing some. Seen here are roughly 40,000 clones, 75% to 85% observed once, and the top ten hold about 4.6%. Their recognized antigens are unknown. The input for sequencing was PBMCs, taken from a glioma patient whose treatment included an IDH1 peptide vaccine. The receptors were sampled from a woman in her fifties or sixties with glioma. Both conserved end residues are part of each CDR3. D genes are given only for firm matches. Part of the rows lack a size; the others show once, few, many or a class for expanded clones.

d_gene	abundance	v_gene	j_gene	CDR3aa	CDR3nt
-	few	TRBV13	TRBJ1-3	CASSFFETGNTIYF	TGTGCCAGCAGCTTTTTCGAGACTGGAAACACCATATATTTT
-	-	TRBV10-1	TRBJ2-5	CASSESPLGARETQYF	TGCGCCAGCAGTGAGTCCCCTTTGGGGGCGCGGGAGACCCAGTACTTC
-	-	TRBV10-3	TRBJ1-6	CAISARDTDSPLHF	TGTGCCATCAGTGCCCGGGACACCGATTCACCCCTCCACTTT
-	-	TRBV27	TRBJ1-4	CASSPGYVLNEKLFF	TGTGCCAGCAGTCCTGGGTACGTCCTTAATGAAAAACTGTTTTTT
-	-	TRBV5-1	TRBJ2-3	CASSLADGGDTQYF	TGCGCCAGCAGCTTGGCCGATGGAGGAGATACGCAGTATTTT
TRBD1	-	TRBV6-5	TRBJ1-2	CASRSTGAYGYTF	TGTGCCAGCAGATCAACAGGGGCCTATGGCTACACCTTC
-	once	TRBV10-3	TRBJ2-7	CAISEGSYEQYF	TGTGCCATCAGTGAGGGGTCCTACGAGCAGTACTTC
-	-	TRBV27	TRBJ1-2	CASSSRATNYGYTF	TGTGCCAGCAGTTCTAGGGCAACTAACTATGGCTACACCTTC
-	-	TRBV9	TRBJ1-4	CASSSSGGAVAEKLFF	TGTGCCAGCAGCTCCTCCGGAGGGGCCGTGGCTGAAAAACTGTTTTTT
-	-	TRBV14	TRBJ1-2	CASSPTLGQPANYGYTF	TGTGCCAGCAGCCCTACACTCGGGCAGCCAGCTAACTATGGCTACACCTTC
-	-	TRBV6-1	TRBJ1-5	CASSEGGQLPGQPQHF	TGTGCCAGCAGTGAAGGGGGACAACTACCAGGCCAGCCCCAGCATTTT
TRBD1	-	TRBV15	TRBJ1-2	CATSKNRGLNYGYTF	TGTGCCACCAGCAAAAACAGGGGGTTAAACTATGGCTACACCTTC
TRBD1	-	TRBV5-1	TRBJ1-1	CASSFRTGGLNTEAFF	TGCGCCAGCAGCTTCCGGACAGGGGGCCTGAACACTGAAGCTTTCTTT
-	-	TRBV27	TRBJ1-1	CASSARPREEDFF	TGTGCCAGCAGTGCCCGACCAAGGGAGGAGGATTTCTTT
TRBD1	-	TRBV5-1	TRBJ1-2	CASSGQGRSYGYTF	TGCGCCAGCAGCGGACAGGGGCGTAGCTATGGCTACACCTTC
-	-	TRBV6-1	TRBJ1-3	CASSVGRASSGNTIYF	TGTGCCAGCAGTGTGGGCAGGGCTTCCTCTGGAAACACCATATATTTT
-	-	TRBV14	TRBJ2-3	CASSLRGGTDTQYF	TGTGCCAGCAGCCTCCGGGGTGGCACAGATACGCAGTATTTT
-	-	TRBV6-6	TRBJ1-1	CASSYSEGGTEAFF	TGTGCCAGCAGTTACTCGGAGGGAGGCACTGAAGCTTTCTTT
-	-	TRBV2	TRBJ2-7	CASSEGSGPYEQYF	TGTGCCAGCAGTGAAGGTAGCGGCCCCTACGAGCAGTACTTC
-	few	TRBV5-1	TRBJ1-1	CASSLGDTEAFF	TGCGCCAGCAGCTTGGGAGACACTGAAGCTTTCTTT
-	-	TRBV29-1	TRBJ1-1	CSADMNTEAFF	TGCAGCGCCGACATGAACACTGAAGCTTTCTTT
-	once	TRBV25-1	TRBJ2-1	CASSVEGVSSYNEQFF	TGTGCCAGCAGTGTAGAAGGTGTAAGCTCCTACAATGAGCAGTTCTTC
TRBD1	-	TRBV30	TRBJ2-2	CAWSGTGNTGELFF	TGTGCCTGGAGCGGGACAGGGAACACCGGGGAGCTGTTTTTT
-	-	TRBV2	TRBJ2-5	CASSTSTVGTQYF	TGTGCCAGCAGTACTAGTACTGTGGGGACCCAGTACTTC
-	-	TRBV2	TRBJ1-4	CASRREAGREKLFF	TGTGCCAGCAGGAGGGAGGCTGGTCGAGAAAAACTGTTTTTT
-	-	TRBV6-5	TRBJ2-2	CASRKPRMNTGELFF	TGTGCCAGCAGGAAACCCCGGATGAACACCGGGGAGCTGTTTTTT
TRBD1	-	TRBV19	TRBJ1-5	CASSGQGGWQPQHF	TGTGCCAGTAGTGGACAGGGGGGCTGGCAGCCCCAGCATTTT
TRBD2	-	TRBV6-5	TRBJ2-3	CASRTSADTQYF	TGTGCCAGCAGGACTAGCGCAGATACGCAGTATTTT
-	-	TRBV11-3	TRBJ1-4	CASSESLAGDSEKLFF	TGTGCCAGCAGCGAAAGCCTTGCCGGGGACTCTGAAAAACTGTTTTTT
-	-	TRBV5-6	TRBJ2-1	CASSLDNEQFF	TGTGCCAGCAGCCTCGACAATGAGCAGTTCTTC
-	-	TRBV5-1	TRBJ2-1	CASSPGLAHNEQFF	TGCGCCAGCAGCCCCGGGCTAGCCCACAATGAGCAGTTCTTC
-	-	TRBV6-5	TRBJ2-7	CASSYSSSSYEQYF	TGTGCCAGCAGTTACTCTTCGTCCTCCTACGAGCAGTACTTC
TRBD2	-	TRBV7-2	TRBJ2-4	CASSLGGGEQNIQYF	TGTGCCAGCAGCTTAGGCGGGGGGGAGCAAAACATTCAGTACTTC
-	-	TRBV6-1	TRBJ1-1	CASSVDRTGNTEAFF	TGTGCCAGCAGTGTAGACAGAACAGGGAACACTGAAGCTTTCTTT
-	-	TRBV29-1	TRBJ2-1	CSGKGGGRINEQFF	TGCAGCGGGAAAGGGGGGGGGCGGATCAATGAGCAGTTCTTC
-	-	TRBV2	TRBJ2-7	CASSERRPPYEQYF	TGTGCCAGCAGTGAAAGACGGCCTCCCTACGAGCAGTACTTC
TRBD1	-	TRBV7-2	TRBJ2-1	CASIPDRGPYNEQFF	TGTGCCAGCATTCCGGACAGGGGCCCTTACAATGAGCAGTTCTTC